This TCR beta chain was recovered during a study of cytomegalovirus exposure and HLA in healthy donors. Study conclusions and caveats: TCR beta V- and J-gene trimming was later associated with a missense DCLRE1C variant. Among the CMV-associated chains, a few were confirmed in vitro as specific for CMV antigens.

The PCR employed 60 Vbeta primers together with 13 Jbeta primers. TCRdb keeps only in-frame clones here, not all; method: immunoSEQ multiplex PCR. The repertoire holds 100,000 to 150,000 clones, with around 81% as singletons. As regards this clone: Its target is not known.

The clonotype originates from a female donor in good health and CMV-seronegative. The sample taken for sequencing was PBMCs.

As DNA, the CDR3 is TGTGCCAGCAGCTATCGGCAGGGGAAGCCTGAAAAACTGTTTTTT. Amino acids: CASSYRQGKPEKLFF. The chain couples TRBV7-2 to TRBJ1-4, with D possibly being TRBD1 (6 bases). Germline lookup yields CDR1 SGHTA and CDR2 FQGNSA. The V and J ends lost 4 bases and 7 bases respectively, with 16 bases between them. The CDR3 extends over 15 amino acids. Complete variable domain (other parts from reference TRBV7-2 and TRBJ1-4): GAGVSQSPSNKVTEKGKDVELRCDPISGHTALYWYRQSLGQGLEFLIYFQGNSAPDKSGLPSDRFSAERTGGSVSTLTIQRTQQEDSAVYLCASSYRQGKPEKLFFGSGTQLSVL.